The source of this TCR beta chain is a study of CD8+ T cells in alopecia areata (dated by TCRdb to about 2018). Concerning the study at large: Treated patients were enrolled in an open-label pilot trial of oral tofacitinib at 5 to 10 mg twice daily for moderate-to-severe alopecia areata. Tofacitinib was given for 6 to 18 months, followed by 6 months of follow-up off drug to assess delayed response and recurrence. In treated patients, disease severity was measured using the SALT score, which gives the percentage of scalp surface area affected. To study T cell clonal expansion in alopecia areata, the researchers applied high-throughput TCRbeta sequencing to both the C3H/HeJ mouse model and human patients. Human TCRbeta sequencing covered scalp tissue and sorted CD4+ and CD8+ peripheral blood T cells from patchy and totalis/universalis alopecia areata patients and healthy controls. Patients on tofacitinib were biopsied at baseline and after 4 and 24 weeks of treatment, and several of the patients also had a later scalp biopsy. Scalp clonality was compared across normal scalp (n=4), patchy alopecia areata scalp (n=8), and alopecia totalis/universalis scalp (n=8). RNA was extracted with the PAXgene miRNA kit for fixed scalp, the miRNeasy kit for PBMCs, and the RNeasy kit for mouse skin. Amplification of TCRbeta CDR3 regions was done by immunoSEQ multiplex PCR using 35 Vbeta forward primers and 13 Jbeta reverse primers.

The time point label, read with the paper, signifies: 4 weeks on oral tofacitinib. The treatment or condition label, as the study defines it: oral pan-JAK inhibitor, 5-10 mg twice daily. Lesional scalp punch biopsies and peripheral blood were collected from alopecia areata patients. PBMCs were isolated by density centrifugation and stained for CD3, CD4 and CD8, and CD4+ and CD8+ T cells were sorted on a FACSAria. What the research found in general, with its limitations: With tofacitinib, both scalp clonality and the number of expanded CD8+ clones among the top 100 scalp clones went down significantly. Compared with mice, TCR sequences shared between patients were less clear, possibly partly because of HLA diversity across the patient population. Unlike mouse skin, which is dominated by gammadelta T cells, normal human skin has resident alphabeta T cells that are also sequenced, and this complicates analysis of the scalp TCR repertoire. Many expanded lesional clones persisted in scalp and blood during tofacitinib treatment, which may partly explain relapse after stopping treatment. Higher clonality and more expanded CD8+ clones were observed in lesional scalp than in normal scalp, particularly in alopecia totalis/universalis, a finding suggestive of antigenic drive. Because the treated cohort was small and had only one nonresponder, larger studies are needed to examine links between baseline CD8+ expansion and response.

Receptor libraries were prepared by the immunoSEQ multiplex PCR assay. To provide template for TCR sequencing, every sample had RNA extracted and reverse transcribed into cDNA. SuperScript III was used for first-strand cDNA synthesis, primed with a 2:1 mix of oligo-dT and random hexamers. A synthetic immune receptor repertoire was used to assess amplification bias, and residual bias was removed computationally. The original pipeline was this. Raw reads were preprocessed to remove errors, and CDR3 was defined by IMGT conventions from the conserved cysteine to phenylalanine. Clonality was calculated as 1 minus Shannon entropy normalized by log2 of the number of productive unique TCRs. Whether scalp clones were CD4 or CD8 was inferred by matching scalp TCRbeta sequences against CD4 and CD8 repertoires sorted from blood. Entries here come from immuneACCESS through TCRdb and include only in-frame sequences with V and J called. Some clones fail to appear in such tables; in the studies checked, an unresolved V gene covers under half of the shortfall, and the cause of the remainder is unknown. V and J calls and clone size are given by that table; D and trimming were obtained from the DNA. This sample lists approximately 210,000 clones; roughly three fifths were detected once. The ten largest clones add up to approximately 3.5% of the sample.

This clone was detected only a few times. What antigen it recognizes has not been identified. No clone much larger than this one lies a single base away; base qualities are absent. This TCR was recovered from a human donor with alopecia areata. The sample in question was CD4+ T cells sorted from blood, obtained at week 4, from a patient treated with tofacitinib.

The nucleotides read TGTGCCAGCAGCTTAGGAGGGACCAACACCGGGGAGCTGTTTTTT. Its protein is CASSLGGTNTGELFF. In this chain, TRBV7-9 is recombined with TRBJ2-2; the D call is tentative, TRBD1 or TRBD2, as each matches 5 bases. The germline V gene (reference sequence) supplies CDR1 SEHNR and CDR2 FQNEAQ. The CDR3 sequence holds 15 residues, the cysteine and phenylalanine included. The DNA shown is the 45-base CDR3, in frame from base 1. V and J are truncated by 1 base and 2 bases respectively, leaving an intervening sequence of 8 bases.